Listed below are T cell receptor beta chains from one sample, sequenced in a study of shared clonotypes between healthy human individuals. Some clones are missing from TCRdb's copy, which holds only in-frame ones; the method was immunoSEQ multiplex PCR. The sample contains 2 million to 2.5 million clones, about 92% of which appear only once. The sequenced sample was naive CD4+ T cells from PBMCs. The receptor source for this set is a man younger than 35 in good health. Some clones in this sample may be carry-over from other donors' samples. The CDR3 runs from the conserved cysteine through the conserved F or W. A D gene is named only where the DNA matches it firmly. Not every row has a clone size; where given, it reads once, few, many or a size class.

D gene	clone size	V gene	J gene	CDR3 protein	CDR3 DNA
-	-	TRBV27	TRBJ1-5	CASSSPARAQPQHF	TGTGCCAGCAGTTCCCCGGCTAGGGCTCAGCCCCAGCATTTT
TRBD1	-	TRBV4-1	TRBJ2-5	CASSQGTGTGGRETQYF	TGCGCCAGCAGCCAAGGGACTGGGACAGGGGGCCGGGAGACCCAGTACTTC
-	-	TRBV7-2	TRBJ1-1	CASSFGPSQAFF	TGTGCCAGCAGCTTCGGGCCCTCCCAAGCTTTCTTT
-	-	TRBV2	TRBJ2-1	CASSIPRISSNEQFF	TGTGCCAGCAGCATCCCTAGAATCTCTAGTAATGAGCAGTTCTTC
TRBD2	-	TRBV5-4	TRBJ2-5	CASSLDPQRENQETQYF	TGTGCCAGCAGCTTGGACCCCCAGCGGGAGAACCAAGAGACCCAGTACTTC
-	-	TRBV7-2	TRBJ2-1	CASSLFRQRTNEQFF	TGTGCCAGCAGCTTATTCCGACAGCGTACCAATGAGCAGTTCTTC
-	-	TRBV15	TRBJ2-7	CATSRDYVSYEQYF	TGTGCCACCAGCAGAGATTACGTCTCCTACGAGCAGTACTTC
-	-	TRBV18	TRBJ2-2	CASSPTGPNTGELFF	TGTGCCAGCTCGCCGACAGGTCCGAACACCGGGGAGCTGTTTTTT
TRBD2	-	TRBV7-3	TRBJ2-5	CASSLGGGREGPETQYF	TGTGCCAGCAGCTTAGGCGGCGGGCGGGAGGGCCCAGAGACCCAGTACTTC
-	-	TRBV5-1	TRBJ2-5	CASRTRSGVETQYF	TGCGCCAGCAGGACCCGGAGTGGCGTGGAGACCCAGTACTTC
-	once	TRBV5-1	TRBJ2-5	CASSLAQRQETQYF	TGCGCCAGCAGCTTGGCTCAGCGGCAAGAGACCCAGTACTTC
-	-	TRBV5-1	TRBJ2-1	CASSGGAGIRDSYNEQFF	TGCGCCAGCAGCGGGGGAGCAGGTATTCGCGACTCCTACAATGAGCAGTTCTTC
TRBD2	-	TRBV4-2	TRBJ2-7	CASSQDVRLAGYEQYF	TGTGCCAGCAGCCAAGACGTCAGGCTAGCGGGTTACGAGCAGTACTTC
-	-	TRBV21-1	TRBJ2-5	CASSKPELAGEAETQYF	TGTGCCAGCAGCAAACCCGAGTTAGCGGGAGAAGCAGAGACCCAGTACTTC
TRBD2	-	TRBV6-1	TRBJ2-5	CASSGFGFSSGRSWETQYF	TGTGCCAGCAGTGGTTTTGGGTTTTCTAGCGGGAGAAGTTGGGAGACCCAGTACTTC
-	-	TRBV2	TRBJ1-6	CASSPWAKETNSPLHF	TGTGCCAGCAGCCCCTGGGCAAAGGAAACTAATTCACCCCTCCACTTT
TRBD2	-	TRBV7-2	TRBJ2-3	CASTYRGPGGGTDTQYF	TGTGCCAGCACCTATAGGGGCCCGGGAGGGGGCACAGATACGCAGTATTTT
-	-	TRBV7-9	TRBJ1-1	CASSTYMNTEAFF	TGTGCCAGCAGTACCTACATGAACACTGAAGCTTTCTTT
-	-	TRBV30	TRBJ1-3	CAWSGDSGNTIYF	TGTGCCTGGAGTGGAGACTCTGGAAACACCATATATTTT
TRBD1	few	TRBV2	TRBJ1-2	CASSARQGKGYTF	TGTGCCAGCAGTGCGAGACAGGGGAAGGGCTACACCTTC
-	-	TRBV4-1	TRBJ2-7	CASSQRTVSSYEQYF	TGCGCCAGCAGCCAACGGACAGTAAGCTCCTACGAGCAGTACTTC